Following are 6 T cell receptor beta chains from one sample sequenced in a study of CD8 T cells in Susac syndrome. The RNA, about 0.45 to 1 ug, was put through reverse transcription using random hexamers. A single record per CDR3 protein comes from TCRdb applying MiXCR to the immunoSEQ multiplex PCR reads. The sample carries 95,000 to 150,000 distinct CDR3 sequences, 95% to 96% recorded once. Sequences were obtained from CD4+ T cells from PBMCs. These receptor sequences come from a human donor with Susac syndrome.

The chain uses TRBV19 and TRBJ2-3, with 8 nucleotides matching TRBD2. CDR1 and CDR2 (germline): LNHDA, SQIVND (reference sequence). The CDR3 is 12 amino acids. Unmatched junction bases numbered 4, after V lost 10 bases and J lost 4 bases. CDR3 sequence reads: CATGTRSDTQYF. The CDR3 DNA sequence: TGTGCCACTGGGACTAGATCAGATACGCAGTATTTT.

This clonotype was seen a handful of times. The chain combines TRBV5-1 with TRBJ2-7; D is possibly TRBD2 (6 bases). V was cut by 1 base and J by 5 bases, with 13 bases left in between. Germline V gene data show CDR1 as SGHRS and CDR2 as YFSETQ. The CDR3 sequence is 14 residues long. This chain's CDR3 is CASSLTGTQDEQYF. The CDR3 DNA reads TGCGCCAGCAGCTTGACCGGGACTCAAGACGAGCAGTACTTC.

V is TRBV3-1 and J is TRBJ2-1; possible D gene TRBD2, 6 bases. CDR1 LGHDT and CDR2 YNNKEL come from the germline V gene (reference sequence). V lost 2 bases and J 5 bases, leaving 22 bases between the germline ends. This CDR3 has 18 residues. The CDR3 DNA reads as TGTGCCAGCAGCCAAAACCGTGCGGGACGTCGATCCCACAATGAGCAGTTCTTC. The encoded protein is CASSQNRAGRRSHNEQFF.

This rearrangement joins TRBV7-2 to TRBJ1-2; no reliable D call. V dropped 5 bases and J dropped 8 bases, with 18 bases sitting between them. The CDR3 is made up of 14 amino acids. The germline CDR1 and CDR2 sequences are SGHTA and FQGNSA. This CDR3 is CASSPLAGSYGYTF. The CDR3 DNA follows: TGTGCCAGCAGCCCCCTGGCGGGATCCTACGGCTACACCTTC.

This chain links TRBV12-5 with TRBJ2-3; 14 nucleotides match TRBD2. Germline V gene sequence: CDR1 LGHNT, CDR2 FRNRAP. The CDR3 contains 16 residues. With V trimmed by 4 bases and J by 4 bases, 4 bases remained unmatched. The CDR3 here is CASGSGLAGASDTQYF. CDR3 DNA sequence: TGTGCTAGTGGTTCGGGACTAGCGGGAGCGTCAGATACGCAGTATTTT. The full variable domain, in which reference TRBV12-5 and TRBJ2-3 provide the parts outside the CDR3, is DARVTQTPRHKVTEMGQEVTMRCQPILGHNTVFWYRQTMMQGLELLAYFRNRAPLDDSGMPKDRFSAEMPDATLATLKIQPSEPRDSAVYFCASGSGLAGASDTQYFGPGTRLTVL.

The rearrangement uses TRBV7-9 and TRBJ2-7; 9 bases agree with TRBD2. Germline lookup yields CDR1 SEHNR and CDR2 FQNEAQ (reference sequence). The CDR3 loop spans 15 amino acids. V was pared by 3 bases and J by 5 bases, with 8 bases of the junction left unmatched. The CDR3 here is CASSFGLATRHEQYF. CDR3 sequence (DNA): TGTGCCAGCAGCTTCGGACTAGCGACCAGACACGAGCAGTACTTC.